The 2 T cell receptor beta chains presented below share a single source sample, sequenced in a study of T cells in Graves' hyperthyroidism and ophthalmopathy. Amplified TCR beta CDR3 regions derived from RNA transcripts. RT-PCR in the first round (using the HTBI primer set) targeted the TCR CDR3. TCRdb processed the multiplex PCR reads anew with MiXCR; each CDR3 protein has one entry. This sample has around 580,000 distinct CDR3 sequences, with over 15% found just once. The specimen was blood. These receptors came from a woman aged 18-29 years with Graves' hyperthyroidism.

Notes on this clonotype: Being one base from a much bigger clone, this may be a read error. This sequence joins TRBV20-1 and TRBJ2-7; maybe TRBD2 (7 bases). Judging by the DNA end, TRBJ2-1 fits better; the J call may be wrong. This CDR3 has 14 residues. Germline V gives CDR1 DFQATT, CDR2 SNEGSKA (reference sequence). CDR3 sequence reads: CSARDRRGDYEQFF. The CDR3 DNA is TGCAGTGCTAGAGATCGGAGGGGGGACTACGAGCAGTTCTTC.

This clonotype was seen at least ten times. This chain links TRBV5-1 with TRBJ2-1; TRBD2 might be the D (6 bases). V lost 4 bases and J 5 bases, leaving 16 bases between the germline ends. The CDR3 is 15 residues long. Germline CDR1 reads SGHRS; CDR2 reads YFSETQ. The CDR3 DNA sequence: TGCGCCAGCAGCCCCAGACTAGTCGGCCACAATGAGCAGTTCTTC. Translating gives CASSPRLVGHNEQFF.